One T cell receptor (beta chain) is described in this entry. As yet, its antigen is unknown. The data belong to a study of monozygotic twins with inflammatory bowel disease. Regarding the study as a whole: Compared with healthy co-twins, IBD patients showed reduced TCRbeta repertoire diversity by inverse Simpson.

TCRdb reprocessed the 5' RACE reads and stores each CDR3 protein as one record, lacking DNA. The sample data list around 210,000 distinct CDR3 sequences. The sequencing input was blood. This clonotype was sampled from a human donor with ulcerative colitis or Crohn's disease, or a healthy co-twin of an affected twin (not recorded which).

CDR3 loop: CASSEGLGVEQFF. This chain links TRBV6-1 with TRBJ2-1; the TRBD2 assignment by TCRdb is unverifiable without DNA. The CDR3 has 13 residues. Germline V lookup: CDR1 MNHNS, CDR2 SASEGT.